Each of the 26 T cell receptor beta chains below was sequenced from the same sample in a study of T-cell memory formation after mild COVID-19. MiXCR, applied by TCRdb to the 5' RACE reads, yields one record per CDR3 protein. The sample shows nearly 250,000 distinct CDR3 sequences, 15% to 19% of them seen only once. The sequencing sample was made of PBMCs or a T cell subset sorted from them (not recorded which). These receptors were taken from an adult woman who had mild COVID-19 (a few samples of this study predate the infection). Cell type and time point are not known.

This clonotype has just a few counts. The chain uses TRBV12-3 or TRBV12-4 and TRBJ2-1; D call uncertain. CDR3 length: 15 amino acids. V dropped 3 bases and J dropped 6 bases, with 15 bases sitting between them. The CDR3 protein is CASSFLRLAGNEQFF. The CDR3 DNA is TGTGCCAGCAGTTTTTTACGGTTAGCTGGCAATGAGCAGTTCTTC.

The gene calls are TRBV6-1 and TRBJ2-1; 10 bases are a match to TRBD1. The CDR3 extends over 15 amino acids. Germline CDR1 reads MNHNS; CDR2 reads SASEGT. V gave up 7 bases and J gave up 8 bases; unmatched junction bases: 11. The CDR3 DNA is TGTGCCAGCACAGGACAGGGGGGTAGTTCCGATGAGCAGTTCTTC. As protein: CASTGQGGSSDEQFF.

This clonotype came up a few times. J is TRBJ2-2 and V is TRBV14; TRBD2 matches 10 bases. Trimming took 4 bases from V and 6 from J; bases not matched to a gene: 8. CDR3 length: 16 residues. Per the germline V gene, CDR1 is SGHDN and CDR2 is FVKESK. The CDR3 protein is CASSPGGLAGAGELFF. The CDR3 nucleotides are TGTGCCAGCAGCCCAGGTGGGCTAGCGGGAGCCGGGGAGCTGTTTTTT.

This clonotype appeared once. In nucleotides, the CDR3 is TGCGCCAGCAGCTTGCGAGGGGGGAGTTCACCCCTCCACTTT. Protein: CASSLRGGSSPLHF. The chain couples TRBV5-1 to TRBJ1-6; weak D call: TRBD1 (6 bases). Germline loops: CDR1 SGHRS, CDR2 YFSETQ. The V end lost 1 base, the J end lost 9 bases, and 11 bases lay between the germline ends. This CDR3 spans 14 amino acids.

V gene TRBV18 combines with J gene TRBJ1-1, with D possibly matching TRBD1 (5 bases). Trimming shortened V by 3 bases and J by 4 bases, and 21 bases separated the two germline ends. This CDR3 is built from 17 residues. Germline CDR1 KGHSH, CDR2 LQKENI. The CDR3 loop reads CASSPPRQGFFGTEAFF. CDR3 DNA sequence: TGTGCCAGCTCACCCCCCCGGCAGGGATTTTTTGGCACTGAAGCTTTCTTT.

This clonotype appeared a few times. J is TRBJ2-7 and V is TRBV7-2, with D perhaps TRBD2 (5 bases). CDR1 SGHTA and CDR2 FQGNSA come from the germline V gene. The CDR3 covers 12 residues. The V end lost 8 bases, the J end lost 6 bases, and 14 bases lay between the germline ends. The CDR3 coding sequence is TGTGCCAGCGGGAGATCCGACGGCGAGCAGTACTTC. This gives the protein CASGRSDGEQYF.

This clonotype was seen repeatedly, ten times or more. The CDR3 sequence: CASSPNGPVETQYF. Written as DNA, the CDR3 is TGTGCCAGCAGTCCCAATGGGCCGGTGGAGACCCAGTACTTC. V gene TRBV7-2 combines with J gene TRBJ2-5; no definite D call. Per the germline V gene, CDR1 is SGHTA and CDR2 is FQGNSA. V was cut by 6 bases and J by 5 bases, with 16 bases left in between. CDR3 length: 14 amino acids. Complete variable domain (other parts from reference TRBV7-2 and TRBJ2-5): GAGVSQSPSNKVTEKGKDVELRCDPISGHTALYWYRQSLGQGLEFLIYFQGNSAPDKSGLPSDRFSAERTGGSVSTLTIQRTQQEDSAVYLCASSPNGPVETQYFGPGTRLLVL.

This clonotype was observed a few times. The chain is built from TRBV5-4 and TRBJ2-3, with 11 positions matching TRBD2. Germline values: CDR1 SGHNT, CDR2 YYREEE (reference sequence). J lost 2 bases, V lost 3 bases, and 5 bases had no gene match. The CDR3 runs to 16 residues. DNA of the CDR3: TGTGCCAGCAGCTACCCGACTAGCGGGGACACAGATACGCAGTATTTT. It yields the protein CASSYPTSGDTDTQYF.

This clonotype came up a few times. The V call is TRBV9, the J call TRBJ2-5; D is possibly TRBD2 (7 bases). There are 15 residues in the CDR3. V lost 7 bases and J lost 4, with 20 bases in between. The germline V gene has CDR1 SGDLS and CDR2 YYNGEE. CDR3 protein: CASAWGGRPGETQYF. The DNA for the CDR3 is TGTGCCAGCGCGTGGGGGGGCCGCCCAGGAGAGACCCAGTACTTC.

This clonotype was detected a few times. The V gene is TRBV19, the J gene TRBJ1-2, with D possibly matching TRBD1 (6 bases). Trimming cost V 3 bases and J 8 bases, with 25 bases left between them. Germline CDR1 is LNHDA and CDR2 is SQIVND (reference sequence). This CDR3 contains 17 residues. CDR3: CASSIAGLAQGGRGYTF. The CDR3, as DNA: TGTGCCAGTAGTATTGCAGGTTTGGCGCAAGGGGGGCGCGGCTACACCTTC.

On this clonotype: The junction departs from the called germline gene at one end, perhaps through a read error. The CDR3 region is CASSVDRGTVYGYTF. As DNA, the CDR3 is TGTGCCAGCAGCGTAGACAGGGGGACTGTGTACGGCTACACCTTC. The V gene is TRBV11-3, the J gene TRBJ1-2; 9 bases agree with TRBD1. The CDR3 runs 15 residues. The V gene's germline CDR1 is SGHNT and CDR2 YENEEA.

The V gene is TRBV5-4, the J gene TRBJ2-1; 10 bases line up with TRBD2. The CDR3 has 16 residues. The J segment lost 4 bases and the V segment lost 0 bases, leaving 4 bases of the junction unmatched. CDR1 is SGHNT and CDR2 is YYREEE in the germline V gene (reference sequence). The chain's CDR3 is CASSLAASGSYNEQFF. In nucleotides, the CDR3 is TGTGCCAGCAGCTTGGCCGCTAGCGGGAGTTACAATGAGCAGTTCTTC.

A few counts support this clonotype. This chain uses TRBV10-3 with TRBJ1-6; TRBD1 matches 9 bases. CDR3 length equals 15 residues. CDR1 and CDR2 (germline): ENHRY, SYGVKD. Trimming removed 3 bases from V and 9 bases from J; junction bases left unmatched: 6. The CDR3 sequence: CAISDKGQGVSPLHF. The CDR3 coding sequence is TGTGCCATCAGTGATAAGGGACAGGGTGTTTCACCCCTCCACTTT.

The V and J genes are TRBV6-1 and TRBJ2-4; possibly TRBD1 for D (6 bases). The germline V and J ends were trimmed by 6 bases and 1 base, with 19 bases remaining between them. The CDR3 loop spans 17 amino acids. CDR1 MNHNS and CDR2 SASEGT come from the germline V gene. CDR3: CASSSTGTVLAKNIQYF. In nucleotides, the CDR3 is TGTGCCAGCAGCTCTACAGGGACCGTATTGGCCAAAAACATTCAGTACTTC.

The rearrangement links TRBV2 to TRBJ2-7; 8 bases line up with TRBD1. V shed 6 bases, J shed 2 bases, and the junction held 6 bases outside the gene matches. Germline CDR1 SNHLY, CDR2 FYNNEI. CDR3 length: 14 amino acids. CDR3 protein: CASRMDRAAYEQYF. The DNA for the CDR3 is TGTGCCAGCAGAATGGACAGGGCGGCCTACGAGCAGTACTTC.

The chain combines TRBV7-9 with TRBJ2-1; 9 nucleotides match TRBD1. Per germline, CDR1 SEHNR and CDR2 FQNEAQ (reference sequence). The CDR3 consists of 15 residues. V lost 4 bases and J lost 9; bases outside the gene matches: 10. This chain's CDR3 is CASSSSPGQGGEQFF. The CDR3 coding sequence is TGTGCCAGCAGCTCGTCGCCGGGACAGGGTGGTGAGCAGTTCTTC.

The V call is TRBV4-1, the J call TRBJ2-3; D gene uncertain. The germline gives CDR1 MGHRA, CDR2 YSYEKL. V was trimmed by 0 bases and J by 4 bases, leaving 5 bases between them. This CDR3 is 13 amino acids long. The chain's CDR3 is CASSQEQSDTQYF. CDR3 sequence (DNA): TGCGCCAGCAGCCAAGAGCAATCAGATACGCAGTATTTT.

As DNA, the CDR3 is TGCGCCAGCAGCGCGGGACAGGGGGCAACAGATACGCAGTATTTT. Residues: CASSAGQGATDTQYF. This sequence joins TRBV5-1 and TRBJ2-3; 12 bases map to TRBD1. The CDR3 extends over 15 amino acids. V was clipped by 4 bases and J by 3 bases; unmatched bases: 3. Germline CDR1 and CDR2: SGHRS and YFSETQ.

The chain combines TRBV24-1 with TRBJ1-2, with D maybe TRBD1 (5 bases). The CDR3 has 14 amino acids. Deletions cut 3 bases from V and 5 bases from J, with 12 bases between. Germline V gene sequence: CDR1 KGHDR, CDR2 SFDVKD. CDR3 region: CATSDSTGGYGYTF. The CDR3 DNA reads TGTGCCACCAGTGATAGTACAGGCGGATATGGCTACACCTTC.

This clonotype was seen at least ten times. This chain uses TRBV6-5 with TRBJ1-2, with D perhaps matching TRBD1 (5 bases). Looked up from germline, CDR1 is MNHEY and CDR2 is SVGAGI. This CDR3 is built from 15 residues. Trimming stripped 0 bases from V and 4 bases from J, with 12 bases between. The CDR3 protein is CASSYSLGVTYGYTF. For the CDR3, the DNA is TGTGCCAGCAGTTACTCGCTAGGGGTTACCTATGGCTACACCTTC.

The chain has TRBV6-2 or TRBV6-3 and TRBJ2-1, with 9 positions matching TRBD2. The junction had 7 bases not matched to a gene; V was cut back by 6 bases and J by 4 bases. Germline CDR1 and CDR2: MNHEY and SVGEGT. The CDR3 is 15 amino acids. CDR3: CASRLAGAGYNEQFF. CDR3 in DNA: TGTGCCAGCAGGTTAGCGGGAGCGGGTTACAATGAGCAGTTCTTC.

The CDR3 DNA is TGTGCCAGCACCTTGGGAGGACAGGGGGGGTCACCCCTCCACTTT. Its translation: CASTLGGQGGSPLHF. The rearrangement uses TRBV6-5 and TRBJ1-6, with 10 bases aligning to TRBD1. V shed 7 bases and J 10 bases; nucleotides not matched to a gene: 10. Germline CDR1 and CDR2: MNHEY and SVGAGI. CDR3 size: 15 residues.

This clonotype was seen repeatedly, ten times or more. The chain uses TRBV20-1 and TRBJ2-3, with 11 bases matching TRBD2. The CDR3 length is 15 residues. V trimming: 6 bases; J trimming: 4 bases; junction bases outside the gene matches: 9. From germline, CDR1 is DFQATT and CDR2 SNEGSKA (reference sequence). The CDR3 sequence: CSAPTSGGRSDTQYF. DNA of the CDR3: TGCAGTGCGCCCACTAGCGGGGGACGGTCAGATACGCAGTATTTT.

This clonotype was found a few times. The V and J genes are TRBV18 and TRBJ2-7; 7 nucleotides match TRBD1. Germline CDR1 reads KGHSH; CDR2 reads LQKENI. The CDR3 runs to 13 residues. The V segment lost 4 bases and the J segment 4 bases; nucleotides outside the gene matches: 4. Here the CDR3 reads CASSQGGGYEQYF. CDR3 DNA sequence: TGTGCCAGCTCACAAGGGGGCGGGTACGAGCAGTACTTC.

This chain connects TRBV20-1 to TRBJ1-1; D possibly corresponds to TRBD1 (5 bases). Per germline, CDR1 DFQATT and CDR2 SNEGSKA (reference sequence). The ends were cut back, 5 bases at V and 2 bases at J, with 9 bases in the middle. This CDR3 comprises 12 residues. For the CDR3, the DNA is TGCAGTGCTGCAGACAGAAACACTGAAGCTTTCTTT. It is translated as CSAADRNTEAFF.

The chain joins TRBV3-1 to TRBJ1-1; D not resolved. The CDR3 spans 13 residues. Per the germline V gene, CDR1 is LGHDT and CDR2 is YNNKEL (reference sequence). Trimming shortened V by 0 bases and J by 13 bases, and 15 bases separated the two germline ends. The CDR3 bases are TGTGCCAGCAGCCAAGAGGGGAGTCCCCGGGGTTTCTTT. This encodes CASSQEGSPRGFF.